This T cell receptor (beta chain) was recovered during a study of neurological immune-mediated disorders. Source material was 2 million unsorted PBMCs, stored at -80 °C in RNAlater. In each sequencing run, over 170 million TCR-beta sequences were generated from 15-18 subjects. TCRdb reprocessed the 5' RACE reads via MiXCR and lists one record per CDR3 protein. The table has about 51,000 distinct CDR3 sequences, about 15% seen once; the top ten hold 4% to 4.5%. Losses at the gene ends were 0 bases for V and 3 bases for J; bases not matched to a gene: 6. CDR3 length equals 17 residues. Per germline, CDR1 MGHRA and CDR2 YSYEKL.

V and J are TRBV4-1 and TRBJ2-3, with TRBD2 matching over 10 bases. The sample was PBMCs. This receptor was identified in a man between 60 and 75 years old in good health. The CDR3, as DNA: TGCGCCAGCAGCCAAGAACTACTAGCGGGAAGGACAGATACGCAGTATTTT. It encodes CASSQELLAGRTDTQYF.